These 19 T cell receptor beta chains came from one sample sequenced in a study of early T cells in non-severe SARS-CoV-2 infection. One entry per CDR3 protein, called by TCRdb with MiXCR from the 5' RACE reads. The table includes about 56,000 distinct CDR3 sequences, 8% to 11% detected once. Sequencing was done on a sample of whole blood. The receptor set was obtained from an adult who was a healthcare worker with PCR-confirmed SARS-CoV-2 infection or an uninfected control (not recorded which).

This chain connects TRBV7-6 to TRBJ2-7; D unclear. From germline, CDR1 is SGHVS and CDR2 FNYEAQ. The CDR3 length is 16 residues. Between the trimmed V and J ends, which lost 5 bases and 2 bases, there was a span of 19 bases. The CDR3 region is CASSVDQELTTYEQYF. The CDR3 DNA sequence: TGTGCCAGCAGCGTGGACCAAGAGCTAACAACCTACGAGCAGTACTTC.

Points on this clonotype: Mismatch with germline at one junction end may stem from a read error. The chain is built from TRBV29-1 and TRBJ2-1; the match to TRBD2 covers 9 bases. Germline loops: CDR1 SQVTM, CDR2 ANQGSEA. The CDR3 covers 13 residues. CDR3 nucleotide sequence: TGCACCGTTGCGGCGGGAGGGTCCAATGAGCAGTTCTTC. Translated, it gives CTVAAGGSNEQFF.

This clonotype was detected many times. The chain employs TRBV11-2 and TRBJ1-6; D call uncertain. The V and J ends lost 1 base and 9 bases respectively, with 4 bases between them. Germline CDR1 reads SGHAT; CDR2 reads FQNNGV. This CDR3 is built from 12 residues. DNA for the CDR3: TGTGCCAGCAGCTTAGTCGGTTCACCCCTCCACTTT. Translating it yields CASSLVGSPLHF.

The V call is TRBV9, the J call TRBJ1-3, with 8 positions matching TRBD1. The germline V gene has CDR1 SGDLS and CDR2 YYNGEE. The junction had 7 bases not matched to a gene; V was cut back by 0 bases and J by 2 bases. This CDR3 contains 17 residues. The CDR3 sequence is CASSVADRARAGNTIYF. The CDR3 region has the DNA TGTGCCAGCAGCGTAGCGGACAGGGCGAGGGCTGGAAACACCATATATTTT.

The sample holds a few counts of this clonotype. V is TRBV20-1 and J is TRBJ1-2; 7 nucleotides match TRBD1. Germline V gene sequence: CDR1 DFQATT, CDR2 SNEGSKA (reference sequence). The CDR3 is 14 residues long. Unmatched junction bases numbered 8, after V lost 3 bases and J lost 4 bases. The CDR3: CSARPGGRRYGYTF. CDR3 bases: TGCAGTGCTAGGCCAGGGGGAAGGCGCTATGGCTACACCTTC.

This clonotype was counted at least ten times. The chain employs TRBV29-1 and TRBJ2-1, with 9 bases matching TRBD2. J lost 4 bases, V lost 0 bases, and 4 bases had no gene match. The CDR3 is 15 residues long. Germline lookup yields CDR1 SQVTM and CDR2 ANQGSEA. The CDR3 protein is CSVEDRTSGYNEQFF. CDR3 nucleotides: TGCAGCGTTGAAGATAGAACTAGCGGGTACAATGAGCAGTTCTTC.

The gene calls are TRBV5-4 and TRBJ2-2; 9 bases match TRBD1. Germline V gene sequence: CDR1 SGHNT, CDR2 YYREEE (reference sequence). V lost 3 bases to trimming and J lost 7 bases; unmatched junction nucleotides: 13. CDR3 size: 17 residues. The CDR3 bases are TGTGCCAGCAGCTCCCGATCGCAGACAGGGGGAAGCGGGGAGCTGTTTTTT. It yields the protein CASSSRSQTGGSGELFF.

A few counts support this clonotype. The chain recombines TRBV27 with TRBJ2-7, with D possibly called TRBD1 or TRBD2 (5 bases each). The CDR3 is 13 residues long. Trimming pared 4 bases from V and 2 bases from J, leaving 9 bases between. The germline gives CDR1 MNHEY, CDR2 SMNVEV (reference sequence). CDR3 nucleotides: TGTGCCAGCAGTTCTGGGGGTCCCTACGAGCAGTACTTC. Protein product: CASSSGGPYEQYF.

The chain combines TRBV12-3 or TRBV12-4 with TRBJ2-5; weak D call: TRBD1 (5 bases). Trimming cost V 1 base and J 9 bases, with 18 bases left between them. CDR3 length: 15 residues. The CDR3: CASSLELGPTWAQYF. CDR3 nucleotides: TGTGCCAGCAGTTTAGAGTTGGGGCCCACCTGGGCCCAGTACTTC.

The V call is TRBV7-2, the J call TRBJ2-7; D is ambiguous. Germline V gene data show CDR1 as SGHTA and CDR2 as FQGNSA. The CDR3 consists of 12 residues. With 5 bases removed from V and 5 bases from J, the gap between germline ends came to 10 bases. The DNA of the CDR3 is TGTGCCAGCAGCCTGACCGAAGACGAGCAGTACTTC. Amino acids: CASSLTEDEQYF.

This clonotype has a handful of counts. The chain recombines TRBV4-3 with TRBJ2-3, with a possible D match to TRBD1 (5 bases). V was pared by 0 bases and J by 0 bases, with 13 bases between. The CDR3 is 17 amino acids. The germline gives CDR1 LGHNA, CDR2 YSLEER. The CDR3 nucleotides are TGCGCCAGCAGCCAAGATGTGGACATCGTTAGCACAGATACGCAGTATTTT. Translation gives CASSQDVDIVSTDTQYF.

In its sample, this clonotype was seen many times. V and J are TRBV29-1 and TRBJ1-1; tentatively, D is TRBD1 (5 bases). CDR1 is SQVTM, CDR2 ANQGSEA, per germline. CDR3 length: 12 residues. The V end lost 4 bases, the J end lost 4 bases, and 10 bases lay between the germline ends. The DNA of the CDR3 is TGCAGCGTTGGGGATGGGGCCACTGAAGCTTTCTTT. This sequence encodes CSVGDGATEAFF.

The chain recombines TRBV20-1 with TRBJ2-7; D is ambiguous. The CDR3 runs 14 residues. Germline-derived CDR1 and CDR2 are DFQATT and SNEGSKA (reference sequence). The V end was cut by 1 base, the J end by 3 bases, with 13 bases between. CDR3: CSARVGPSRYEQYF. Here the CDR3 DNA reads TGCAGTGCTAGAGTCGGGCCATCACGCTACGAGCAGTACTTC.

The sample holds many counts of this clonotype. This rearrangement joins TRBV9 to TRBJ2-1; TRBD2 agrees at 11 bases. Germline values: CDR1 SGDLS, CDR2 YYNGEE. V lost 0 bases, J lost 9 bases, and 5 bases stayed unmatched. This CDR3 is 15 amino acids long. This CDR3 reads CASSVGGLAVVEQFF. Written as DNA, the CDR3 is TGTGCCAGCAGCGTAGGGGGACTAGCGGTTGTTGAGCAGTTCTTC.

This clonotype was recorded many times. This chain joins TRBV6-1 and TRBJ1-5; D is perhaps TRBD1 (5 bases). Germline loops: CDR1 MNHNS, CDR2 SASEGT. The CDR3 totals 14 residues. V lost 0 bases to trimming and J lost 2 bases, with 5 bases between them. In nucleotides, the CDR3 is TGTGCCAGCAGTGAAGCAGGGGGCAATCAGCCCCAGCATTTT. Protein product: CASSEAGGNQPQHF.

V gene TRBV19 combines with J gene TRBJ1-5, with 10 bases matching TRBD1. Germline V gives CDR1 LNHDA, CDR2 SQIVND (reference sequence). This CDR3 has 16 amino acids. The V gene end was trimmed by 5 bases and the J gene end by 5 bases; junction bases not matched to a gene: 9. CDR3 residues: CASSVSWDRGYQPQHF. CDR3 sequence (DNA): TGTGCCAGTAGTGTCTCGTGGGACAGGGGATATCAGCCCCAGCATTTT. The variable domain in full, with the rest retrieved from reference TRBV19 and TRBJ1-5, is DGGITQSPKYLFRKEGQNVTLSCEQNLNHDAMYWYRQDPGQGLRLIYYSQIVNDFQKGDIAEGYSVSREKKESFPLTVTSAQKNPTAFYLCASSVSWDRGYQPQHFGDGTRLSIL.

The V call is TRBV2, the J call TRBJ1-6; D perhaps matches TRBD1 (6 bases). This CDR3 spans 15 amino acids. The V and J ends lost 3 bases and 7 bases respectively, with 13 bases between them. Germline CDR1 reads SNHLY; CDR2 reads FYNNEI. Here the CDR3 reads CASSENQGRNSPLHF. The CDR3 DNA reads TGTGCCAGCAGTGAGAATCAGGGGAGGAATTCACCCCTCCACTTT.

This clonotype was recorded a few times. CDR3 in amino acids: CASSVDTPNYGYTF. The CDR3 region has the DNA TGCGCCAGCAGCGTGGACACACCGAACTATGGCTACACCTTC. The J gene is TRBJ1-2, the V gene TRBV5-1; a possible D gene is TRBD1 (5 bases). This CDR3 is 14 amino acids long. Trimming stripped 4 bases from V and 2 bases from J, with 12 bases between. Germline V gene lookup returns CDR1 SGHRS and CDR2 YFSETQ.

The chain couples TRBV29-1 to TRBJ2-5, with TRBD1 as a possible D gene (6 bases). The CDR3 runs 12 residues. Trimming left V 7 bases short and J 5 bases short, with 14 bases between. CDR1 and CDR2 (germline): SQVTM, ANQGSEA. CDR3: CSAVGQSETQYF. The CDR3 DNA follows: TGCAGCGCTGTGGGACAATCGGAGACCCAGTACTTC.